This T cell receptor (beta chain) was found in a study of T cells in Graves' hyperthyroidism and ophthalmopathy. This clonotype turned up a few times. TCR beta CDR3 region amplification was performed from RNA transcripts. The study used the HTBI primer set for a first-round RT-PCR of the TCR CDR3. Each CDR3 protein is one row after TCRdb ran MiXCR on the multiplex PCR reads. Here the sample spans 560,000 or so distinct CDR3 sequences, around 20% being singletons. Ophthalmopathy patients had moderate-to-severe active disease, CAS ≥3, NOSPECS ≥4, and disease duration under 3 months. This clonotype was obtained from a man aged 40-50 years with Graves' ophthalmopathy. The sequencing sample was made of blood.

The CDR3 nucleotides read TGTGCCGGGGGCAGGGGGGGGAGCAATCAGCCCCAGCATTTT. Translation: CAGGRGGSNQPQHF. The gene calls are TRBV28 and TRBJ1-5; 7 nucleotides match TRBD1. V gave up 11 bases and J gave up 1 base; unmatched junction bases: 8. Germline V gene sequence: CDR1 MDHEN, CDR2 SYDVKM. This CDR3 contains 14 residues.